This TCR beta chain is drawn from a study of T-cell memory formation after mild COVID-19. Study-level information: Largely, the TCR clusters proved donor specific.

In its sample, this clonotype was seen many times. What it binds is unknown. cDNA libraries for TCR alpha and TCR beta, carrying sample barcodes and UMIs, came from 5'RACE with constant-segment primers. One entry per CDR3 protein results from TCRdb running MiXCR on the 5' RACE reads. Among 300,000 to 400,000 distinct CDR3 sequences listed, more than 15% were seen once. The study's findings and limits: Within pre-infection memory, some responding clones were found, suggesting cross-reactive memory joined. Later expanders leaned CD4+, whereas clones that contracted between day 15 and 85 were balanced CD4/CD8.

With 2 bases removed from V and 3 bases from J, the gap between germline ends came to 1 base. Germline lookup yields CDR1 SGHDN and CDR2 FVKESK. CDR3 length: 11 amino acids. The sample taken for sequencing was PBMCs or a T cell subset sorted from them (not recorded which). The receptor's source is a young man who had mild COVID-19 (a few samples of this study predate the infection). Cell type and time point are not known. The chain recombines TRBV14 with TRBJ2-5; D remains unclear. The CDR3 nucleotides are TGTGCCAGCAGCCAAAAAGAGACCCAGTACTTC. Amino acid sequence: CASSQKETQYF.